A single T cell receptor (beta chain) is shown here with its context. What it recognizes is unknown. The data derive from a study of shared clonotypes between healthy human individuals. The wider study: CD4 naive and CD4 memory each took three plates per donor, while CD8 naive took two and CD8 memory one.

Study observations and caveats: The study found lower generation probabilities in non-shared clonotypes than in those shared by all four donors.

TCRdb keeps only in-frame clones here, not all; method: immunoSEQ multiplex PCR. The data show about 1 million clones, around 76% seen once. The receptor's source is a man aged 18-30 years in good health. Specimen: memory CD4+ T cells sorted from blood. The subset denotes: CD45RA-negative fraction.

The CDR3 here is CASSTGFEKLFF. Written as DNA, the CDR3 is TGTGCCAGCAGTACGGGATTCGAAAAACTGTTTTTT. The gene calls are TRBV2 and TRBJ1-4, with D uncertain. V lost 5 bases and J lost 8, with 9 bases in between. Germline V CDR1 and CDR2: SNHLY, FYNNEI. This CDR3 contains 12 residues.